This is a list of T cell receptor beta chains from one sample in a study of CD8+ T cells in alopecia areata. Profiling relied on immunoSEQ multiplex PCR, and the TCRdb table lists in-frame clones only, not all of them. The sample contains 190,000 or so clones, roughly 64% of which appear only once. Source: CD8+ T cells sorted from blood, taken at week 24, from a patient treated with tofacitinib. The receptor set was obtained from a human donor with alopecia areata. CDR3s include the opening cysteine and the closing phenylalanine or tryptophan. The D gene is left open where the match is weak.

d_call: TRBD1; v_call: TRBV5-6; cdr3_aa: CASSLVGQGYLETQYF
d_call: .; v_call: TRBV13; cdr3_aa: CASSPDKGFYEQYF
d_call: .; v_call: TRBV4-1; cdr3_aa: CASTDGNQPQHF
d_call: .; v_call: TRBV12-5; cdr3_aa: CASGPGTSNQPQHF
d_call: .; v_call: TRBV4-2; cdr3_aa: CASSPGTGGGTEAFF
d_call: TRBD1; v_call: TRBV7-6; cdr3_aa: CASSFGTGYSEQYF
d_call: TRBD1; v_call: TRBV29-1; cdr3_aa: CSVLGQGAAYGYTF
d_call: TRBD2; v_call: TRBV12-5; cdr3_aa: CASGTGGPSYF
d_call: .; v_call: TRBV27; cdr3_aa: CASSQGGLNEAFF
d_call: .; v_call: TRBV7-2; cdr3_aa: CASSPRRVLFGYTF
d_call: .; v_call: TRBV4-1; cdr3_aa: CASSQGTATEAFF
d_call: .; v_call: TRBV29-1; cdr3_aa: CSVGRSYEQYF
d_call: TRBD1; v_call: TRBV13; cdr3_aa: CASSQRDRGRTYEQYF
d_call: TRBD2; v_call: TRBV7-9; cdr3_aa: CASSQTLAGDTDTQYF
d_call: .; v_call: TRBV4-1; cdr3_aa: CASSQGVGGQPQHF
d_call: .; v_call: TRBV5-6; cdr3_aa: CASSLGYGYEQYF
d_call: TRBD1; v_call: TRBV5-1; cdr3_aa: CASSLTFRTGNYEQYF
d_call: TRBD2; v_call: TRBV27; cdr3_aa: CASRSGGYEQYF
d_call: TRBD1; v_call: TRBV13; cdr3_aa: CASSLGSDRGSETQYF
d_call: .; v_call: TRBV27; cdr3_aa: CASGYSPLHF
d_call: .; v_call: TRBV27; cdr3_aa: CASSFRDTSTDTQYF
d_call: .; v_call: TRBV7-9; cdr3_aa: CASSRTASLYGYTF
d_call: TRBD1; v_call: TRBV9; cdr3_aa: CASSVGTTPRDRQFF
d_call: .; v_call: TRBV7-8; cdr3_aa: CASSLKGGNIQYF
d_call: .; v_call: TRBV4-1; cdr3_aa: CASSQDFWGDEAFF
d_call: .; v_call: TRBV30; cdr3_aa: CAWSEVNTEAFF
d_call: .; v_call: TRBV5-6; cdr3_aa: CASSSPPSSGTSYNEQFF
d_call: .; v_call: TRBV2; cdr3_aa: CASRSYEQYF
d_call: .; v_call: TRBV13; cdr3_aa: CASSLEDTEAFF
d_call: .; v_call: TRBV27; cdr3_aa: CASRPSFSDNQPQHF
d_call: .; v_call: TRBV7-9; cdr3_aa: CASSLVKGDWETQYF
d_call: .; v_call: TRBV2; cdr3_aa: CASSEAASRGTQYF
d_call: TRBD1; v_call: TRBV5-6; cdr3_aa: CASSLADRGNSPLHF
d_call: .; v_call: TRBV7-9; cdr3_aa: CASSTTRDHTDTQYF
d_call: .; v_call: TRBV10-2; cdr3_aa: CASSDGAGAKNIQYF
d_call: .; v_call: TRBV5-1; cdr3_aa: CASSLLDPSYNEQFF
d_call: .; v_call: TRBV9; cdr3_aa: CASSLGQSNQPQHF
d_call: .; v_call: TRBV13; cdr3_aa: CASSPVRGTTAYEQYF
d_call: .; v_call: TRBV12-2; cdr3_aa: CASRLAREKLFF
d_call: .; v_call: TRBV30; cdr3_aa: CAWSIGDGSNGYTF
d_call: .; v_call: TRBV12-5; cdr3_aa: CASGGTRNGELFF
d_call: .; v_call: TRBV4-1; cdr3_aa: CASSDTDSNQPQHF
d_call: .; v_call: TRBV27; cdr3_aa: CASSFMGRGGPYTGELFF
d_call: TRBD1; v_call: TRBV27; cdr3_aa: CASSPGTGSYGYTF